This T cell receptor beta chain comes out of a study of T cell clusters in autoimmune cytopenias. The study's findings and limits: TRB repertoire shifts in secondary cytopenia and chronic lymphocytic leukemia mostly reflected lymphoma, not autoimmunity.

TRB rearrangements were amplified by touch-down multiplex PCR with mixed TRB-A/B primers. TCRdb re-called the multiplex PCR reads, yielding one record per CDR3 amino acid sequence without DNA. The table counts about 5,000 distinct CDR3 sequences; about 19% lies in the top ten. As for this clonotype: The antigen is unknown.

Tens of thousands of genome equivalents of blood DNA were amplified for TRB. CDR3 length: 16 residues. The germline V gene encodes CDR1 LNHDA and CDR2 SQIVND (reference sequence). Sequences were obtained from peripheral blood. This sequence originates from a human donor with an autoimmune cytopenia or autoimmune hepatitis (not recorded which). V is TRBV19 and J is TRBJ1-5; TCRdb lists TRBD1, though no DNA is available to test this call. The CDR3: CASSQTGSLSNQPQHF.